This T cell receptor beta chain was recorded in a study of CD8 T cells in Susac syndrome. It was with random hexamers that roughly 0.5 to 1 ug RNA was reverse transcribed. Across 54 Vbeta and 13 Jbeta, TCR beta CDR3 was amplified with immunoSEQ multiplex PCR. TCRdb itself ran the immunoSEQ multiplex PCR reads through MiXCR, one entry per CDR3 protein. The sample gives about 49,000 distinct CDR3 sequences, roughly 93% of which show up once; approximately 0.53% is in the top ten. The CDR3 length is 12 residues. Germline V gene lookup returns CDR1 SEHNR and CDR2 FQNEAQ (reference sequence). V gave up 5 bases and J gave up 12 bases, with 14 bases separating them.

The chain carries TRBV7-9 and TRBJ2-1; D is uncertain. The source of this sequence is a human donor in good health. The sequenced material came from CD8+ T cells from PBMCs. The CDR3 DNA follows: TGTGCCAGCAGCCTCGGCCTTCTAGGGCAGTTCTTC. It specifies CASSLGLLGQFF.